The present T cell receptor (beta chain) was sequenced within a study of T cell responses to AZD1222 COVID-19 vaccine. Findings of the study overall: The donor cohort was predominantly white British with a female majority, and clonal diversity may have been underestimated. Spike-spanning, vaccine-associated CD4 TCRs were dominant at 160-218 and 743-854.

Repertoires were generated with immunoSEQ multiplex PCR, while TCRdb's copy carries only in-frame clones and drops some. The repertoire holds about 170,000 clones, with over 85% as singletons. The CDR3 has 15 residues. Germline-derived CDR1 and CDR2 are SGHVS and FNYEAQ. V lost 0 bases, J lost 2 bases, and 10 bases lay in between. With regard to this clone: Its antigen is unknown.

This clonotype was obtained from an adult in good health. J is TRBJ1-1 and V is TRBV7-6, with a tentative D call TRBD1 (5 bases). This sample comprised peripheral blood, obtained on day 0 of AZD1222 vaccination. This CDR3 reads CASSLAQGINTEAFF. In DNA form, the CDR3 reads TGTGCCAGCAGCTTAGCCCAGGGAATTAACACTGAAGCTTTCTTT.